The clone carrying this T cell receptor (beta chain) was counted only a few times. The antigen remains unidentified. Patients aged 18 to 65 had newly diagnosed hyperthyroidism lasting under 2 months. This sample was taken from a study of T cells in Graves' hyperthyroidism and ophthalmopathy. Study in general: Peripheral blood was acquired at first diagnosis, ahead of any therapy whatsoever. Study-level findings and limits: Ophthalmopathy was told apart from stable hyperthyroidism by a 13 V-J model.

Amplification of TCR beta CDR3 regions used RNA as the template. The HTBI primer set drove a first-round RT-PCR of the TCR CDR3. TCRdb itself ran the multiplex PCR reads through MiXCR, one entry per CDR3 protein. The top ten hold 20% to 25% of the sample, which has 380,000 or so distinct CDR3 sequences, approximately 13% seen once. CDR3 length: 14 residues. From germline, CDR1 is SGHAT and CDR2 FQNNGV. The V end was cut by 6 bases, the J end by 5 bases, with 14 bases between. The source is a woman between 25 and 40 years old with Graves' hyperthyroidism. V and J are TRBV11-2 and TRBJ2-1; D is perhaps TRBD2 (5 bases). Sequences were obtained from blood. CDR3 sequence reads: CASRPVLANNEQFF. Here the CDR3 DNA reads TGTGCCAGCAGACCAGTGCTAGCTAACAATGAGCAGTTCTTC. The variable domain in full, completed from reference TRBV11-2 and TRBJ2-1, reads EAGVAQSPRYKIIEKRQSVAFWCNPISGHATLYWYQQILGQGPKLLIQFQNNGVVDDSQLPKDRFSAERLKGVDSTLKIQPAKLEDSAVYLCASRPVLANNEQFFGPGTRLTVL.